This T cell receptor (beta chain) was captured by sequencing in a study of cytomegalovirus exposure and HLA in healthy donors. Broader study findings: What a later analysis reportedly showed was that an Asian-associated ancestry cluster had fewer N-insertions than the roughly 700-donor mean.

V lost 5 bases, J lost 4 bases, and 26 bases lay in between. The CDR3 has 18 residues. Germline CDR1 is SGHVS and CDR2 is FNYEAQ. Regarding this clone: Its antigen is unidentified.

The PCR ran on 60 Vbeta and 13 Jbeta primers. Some clones are missing from TCRdb's copy, which holds only in-frame ones; the method was immunoSEQ multiplex PCR. The table shows around 150,000 clones, with about 73% occurring only once. The rearrangement joins TRBV7-6 to TRBJ1-2; D ambiguous. This receptor was taken from a woman aged 40 to 55 in good health and CMV-seronegative. Sequences were obtained from PBMCs. The CDR3, as DNA: TGTGCCAGCAGCCCACTGGGAGGGTCGGTCTCTATACTCTATGGCTACACCTTC. Amino acids: CASSPLGGSVSILYGYTF.